This T cell receptor (beta chain) was observed in a study of T cells after yellow fever vaccination. Whole-study context: Preparing low-cell-number fractions relied on SMART-Seq v4 Ultra Low Input.

MiXCR was run by TCRdb on the 5' RACE reads, yielding one entry per CDR3 protein. This table has over 250,000 distinct CDR3 sequences, over 4% appearing once. This clonotype was seen at least ten times. Germline V gives CDR1 LGHNA, CDR2 YNFKEQ. Between the trimmed V and J ends, which lost 3 bases and 6 bases, there was a span of 17 bases. The CDR3 spans 16 residues. V gene TRBV4-2 combines with J gene TRBJ1-4; D is possibly TRBD1 (6 bases). This receptor was taken from a man between 18 and 35 years old who received the YFV17D yellow fever vaccine. The sequencing used PBMCs, collected 5 days after the yellow fever booster vaccination. Here the CDR3 reads CASSHRWGDNHEKLFF. CDR3 DNA sequence: TGTGCCAGCAGCCACCGCTGGGGGGACAACCATGAAAAACTGTTTTTT.